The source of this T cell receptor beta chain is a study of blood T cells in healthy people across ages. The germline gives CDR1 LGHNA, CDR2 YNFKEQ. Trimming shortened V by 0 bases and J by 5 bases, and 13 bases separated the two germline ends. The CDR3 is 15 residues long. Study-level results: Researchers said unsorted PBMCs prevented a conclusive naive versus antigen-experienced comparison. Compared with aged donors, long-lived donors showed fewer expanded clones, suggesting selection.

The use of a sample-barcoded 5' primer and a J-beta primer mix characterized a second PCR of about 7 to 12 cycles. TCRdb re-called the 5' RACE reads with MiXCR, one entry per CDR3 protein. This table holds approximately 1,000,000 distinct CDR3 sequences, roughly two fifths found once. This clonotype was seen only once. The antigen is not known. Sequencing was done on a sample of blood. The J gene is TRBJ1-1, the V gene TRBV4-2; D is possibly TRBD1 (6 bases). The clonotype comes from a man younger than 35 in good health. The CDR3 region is CASSQDAGVGTEAFF. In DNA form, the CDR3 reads TGTGCCAGCAGCCAAGACGCAGGGGTAGGTACTGAAGCTTTCTTT.